The count of the clone carrying this T cell receptor beta chain is one. This sample stems from a study of shared clonotypes between healthy human individuals. About the research overall: CD8 memory received one plate per donor, CD8 naive two, CD4 memory three and CD4 naive three.

CDR1 and CDR2 (germline): SGHAT, FQNNGV. V was pared by 1 base and J by 4 bases, with 15 bases between. This CDR3 is 16 amino acids long. Sequencing was performed with immunoSEQ multiplex PCR; in TCRdb, only in-frame clones are kept and a portion is missing. The sample lists more than 2,000,000 clones; approximately 90% were seen once. This chain connects TRBV11-2 to TRBJ2-3, with a tentative D call TRBD2 (7 bases). The sequence was obtained from a young man in good health. Sequencing used naive CD4+ T cells sorted from blood. The subset is: CD45RA+ positively selected. Written as DNA, the CDR3 is TGTGCCAGCAGCTTAGCCTGGGGGGGGCAGTCAGATACGCAGTATTTT. The encoded protein is CASSLAWGGQSDTQYF.